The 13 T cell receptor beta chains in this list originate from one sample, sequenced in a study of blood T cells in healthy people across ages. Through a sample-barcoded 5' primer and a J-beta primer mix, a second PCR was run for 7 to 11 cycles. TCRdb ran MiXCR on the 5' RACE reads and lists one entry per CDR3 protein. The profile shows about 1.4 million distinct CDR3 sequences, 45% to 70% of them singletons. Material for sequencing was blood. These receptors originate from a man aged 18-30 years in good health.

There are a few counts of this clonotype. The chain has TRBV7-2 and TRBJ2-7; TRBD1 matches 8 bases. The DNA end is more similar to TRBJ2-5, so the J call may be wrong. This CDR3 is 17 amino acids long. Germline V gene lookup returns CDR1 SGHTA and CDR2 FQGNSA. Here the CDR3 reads CASSPPPRDRWGETQYF. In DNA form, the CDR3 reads TGTGCCAGCAGCCCACCTCCCCGGGACAGGTGGGGGGAGACCCAGTACTTC.

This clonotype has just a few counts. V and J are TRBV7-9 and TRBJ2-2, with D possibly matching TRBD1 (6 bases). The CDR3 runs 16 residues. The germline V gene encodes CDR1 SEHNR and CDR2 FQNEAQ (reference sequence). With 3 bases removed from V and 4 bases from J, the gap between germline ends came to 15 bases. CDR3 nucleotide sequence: TGTGCCAGCAGCTTTGCAACTAGGGGGATCACCGGGGAGCTGTTTTTT. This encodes CASSFATRGITGELFF. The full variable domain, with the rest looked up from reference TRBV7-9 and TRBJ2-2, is DTGVSQNPRHKITKRGQNVTFRCDPISEHNRLYWYRQTLGQGPEFLTYFQNEAQLEKSRLLSDRFSAERPKGSFSTLEIQRTEQGDSAMYLCASSFATRGITGELFFGEGSRLTVL.

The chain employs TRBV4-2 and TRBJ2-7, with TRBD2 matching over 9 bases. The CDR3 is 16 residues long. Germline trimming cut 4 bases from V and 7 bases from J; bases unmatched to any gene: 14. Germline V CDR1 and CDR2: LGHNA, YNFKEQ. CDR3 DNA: TGTGCCAGCAGCCTCACTACTAGCGGGTTTAACAATGAGCAGTACTTC. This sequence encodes CASSLTTSGFNNEQYF.

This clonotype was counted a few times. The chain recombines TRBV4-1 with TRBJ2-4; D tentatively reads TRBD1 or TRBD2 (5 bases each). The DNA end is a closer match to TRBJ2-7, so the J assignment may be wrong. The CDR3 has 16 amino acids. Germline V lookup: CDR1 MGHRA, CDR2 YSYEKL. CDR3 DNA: TGCGCCAGCAGCCAAGATGATTCCCTTTTGAGGGGCGAGCAGTACTTC. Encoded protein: CASSQDDSLLRGEQYF.

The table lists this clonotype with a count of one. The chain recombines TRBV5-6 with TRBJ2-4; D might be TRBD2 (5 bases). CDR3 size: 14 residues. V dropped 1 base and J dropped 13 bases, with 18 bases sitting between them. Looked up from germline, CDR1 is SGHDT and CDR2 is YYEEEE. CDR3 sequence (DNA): TGTGCCAGCAGCTTGTTGACGGCAGTCGGGGAGCAGTACTTC. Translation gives CASSLLTAVGEQYF.

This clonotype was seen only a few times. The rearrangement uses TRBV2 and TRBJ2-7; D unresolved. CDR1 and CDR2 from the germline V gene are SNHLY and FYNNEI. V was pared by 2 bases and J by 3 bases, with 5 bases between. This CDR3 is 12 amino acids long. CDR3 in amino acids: CASSEPYYEQYF. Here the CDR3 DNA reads TGTGCCAGCAGTGAACCTTACTACGAGCAGTACTTC.

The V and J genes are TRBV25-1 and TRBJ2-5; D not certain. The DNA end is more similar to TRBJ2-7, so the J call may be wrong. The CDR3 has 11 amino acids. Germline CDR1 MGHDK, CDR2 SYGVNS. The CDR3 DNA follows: TGTGCCAGCAGTGTTAAGGACGAGCAGTACTTC. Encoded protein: CASSVKDEQYF.

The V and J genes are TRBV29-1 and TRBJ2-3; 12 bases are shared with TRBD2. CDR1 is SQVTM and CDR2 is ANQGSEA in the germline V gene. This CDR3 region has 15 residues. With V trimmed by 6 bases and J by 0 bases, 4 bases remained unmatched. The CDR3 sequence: CSVETSGSSTDTQYF. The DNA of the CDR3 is TGCAGCGTCGAGACTAGCGGGAGCAGCACAGATACGCAGTATTTT.

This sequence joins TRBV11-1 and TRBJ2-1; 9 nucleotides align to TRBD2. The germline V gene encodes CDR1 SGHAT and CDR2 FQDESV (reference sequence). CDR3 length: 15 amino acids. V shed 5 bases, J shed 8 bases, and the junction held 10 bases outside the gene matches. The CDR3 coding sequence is TGTGCCAGCAGCCCCGGGTTAGCGGGAGTCCATGAGCAGTTCTTC. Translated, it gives CASSPGLAGVHEQFF.

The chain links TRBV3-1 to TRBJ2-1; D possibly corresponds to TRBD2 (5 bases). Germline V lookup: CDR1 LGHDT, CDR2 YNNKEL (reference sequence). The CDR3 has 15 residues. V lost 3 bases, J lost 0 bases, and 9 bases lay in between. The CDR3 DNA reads TGTGCCAGCAGCCAGACCGGGAACTCCTACAATGAGCAGTTCTTC. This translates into CASSQTGNSYNEQFF.

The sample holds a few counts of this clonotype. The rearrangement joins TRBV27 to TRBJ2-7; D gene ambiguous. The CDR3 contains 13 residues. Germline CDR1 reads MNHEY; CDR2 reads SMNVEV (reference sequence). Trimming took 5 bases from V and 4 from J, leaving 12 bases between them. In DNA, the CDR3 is TGTGCCAGCAGTCCCAGACGCGAGTACGAGCAGTACTTC. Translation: CASSPRREYEQYF.

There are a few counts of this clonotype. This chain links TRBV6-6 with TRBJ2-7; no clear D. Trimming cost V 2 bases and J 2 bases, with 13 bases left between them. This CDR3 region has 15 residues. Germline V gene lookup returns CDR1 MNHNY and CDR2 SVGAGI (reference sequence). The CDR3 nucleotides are TGTGCCAGCAGTTACGGCCCACCCCAGACCTACGAGCAGTACTTC. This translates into CASSYGPPQTYEQYF.

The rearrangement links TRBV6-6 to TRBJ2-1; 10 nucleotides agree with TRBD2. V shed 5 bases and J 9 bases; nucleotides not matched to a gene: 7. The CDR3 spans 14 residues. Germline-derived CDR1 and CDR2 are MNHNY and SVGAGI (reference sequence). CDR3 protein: CASSHVASGGEQFF. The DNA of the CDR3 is TGTGCCAGCAGTCACGTAGCTAGCGGGGGTGAGCAGTTCTTC.